This T cell receptor beta chain originates from a study of T cell repertoires in cytomegalovirus infection. Study-wide context: HLA-B-restricted CMV epitopes that are well studied were used alongside recently identified HLA-C-restricted ones. Study-level points and caveats: HLA-C-restricted CMV clonotypes gave the most frequent clonotype in two of eight donors.

The V gene's germline CDR1 is KGHSH and CDR2 LQKENI. The CDR3 is made up of 18 amino acids. TCRdb used MiXCR to reprocess the reads, holding one entry per CDR3 protein. The data show fewer than 850,000 distinct CDR3 sequences, just under 30% seen once. This clonotype was found a few times. Antigen unknown. A read error may account for a junction end that differs from germline. The sequence came from a human donor in good health (CMV status not recorded). Some clones in this sample may be carry-over from other donors' samples. Sequences were derived from cultured CD8+ T cells from PBMCs, sampled from culture after CMV antigen stimulation. The chain carries TRBV18 and TRBJ1-3, with D unclear. The CDR3: CASSPREQSRPRINTIYF. CDR3 nucleotides: TGTGCCAGCTCGCCACGGGAACAGTCTCGACCCAGGATAAACACCATATATTTT.